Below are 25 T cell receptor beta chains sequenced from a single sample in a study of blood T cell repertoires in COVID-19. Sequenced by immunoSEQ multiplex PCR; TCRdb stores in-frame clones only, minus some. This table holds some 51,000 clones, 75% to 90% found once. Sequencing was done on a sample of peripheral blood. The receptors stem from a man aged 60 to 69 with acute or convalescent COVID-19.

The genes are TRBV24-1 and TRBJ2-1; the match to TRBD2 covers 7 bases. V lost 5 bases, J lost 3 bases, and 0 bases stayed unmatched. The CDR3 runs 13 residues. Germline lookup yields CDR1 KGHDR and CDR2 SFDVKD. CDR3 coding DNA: TGTGCCACCAGTGGGGGGGGCTACAATGAGCAGTTCTTC. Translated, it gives CATSGGGYNEQFF.

CDR3 sequence reads: CASSLVFLTGVTNGYTF. The DNA for the CDR3 is TGTGCCAGCAGCTTAGTCTTCTTGACAGGAGTTACTAATGGCTACACCTTC. The gene calls are TRBV7-2 and TRBJ1-2; D possibly corresponds to TRBD1 (6 bases). The CDR3 runs to 17 residues. V was trimmed by 1 base and J by 6 bases, leaving 21 bases between them. The germline V gene has CDR1 SGHTA and CDR2 FQGNSA.

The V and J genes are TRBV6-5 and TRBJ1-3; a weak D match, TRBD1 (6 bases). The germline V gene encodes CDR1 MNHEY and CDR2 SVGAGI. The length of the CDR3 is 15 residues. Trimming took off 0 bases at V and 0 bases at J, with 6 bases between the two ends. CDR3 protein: CASSYSTGSGNTIYF. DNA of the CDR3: TGTGCCAGCAGTTACTCGACAGGCTCTGGAAACACCATATATTTT.

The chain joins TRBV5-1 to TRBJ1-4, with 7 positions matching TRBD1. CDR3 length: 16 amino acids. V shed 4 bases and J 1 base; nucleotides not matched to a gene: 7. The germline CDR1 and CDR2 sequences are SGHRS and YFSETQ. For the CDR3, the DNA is TGCGCCAGCAGCCCCCTGGGACAGCAAACTAATGAAAAACTGTTTTTT. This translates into CASSPLGQQTNEKLFF.

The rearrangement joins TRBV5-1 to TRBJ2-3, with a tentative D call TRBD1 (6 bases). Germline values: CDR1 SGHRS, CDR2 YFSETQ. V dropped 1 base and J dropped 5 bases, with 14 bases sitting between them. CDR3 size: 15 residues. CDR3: CASSLRMGAEDTQYF. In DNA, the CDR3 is TGCGCCAGCAGCTTGCGGATGGGGGCGGAAGATACGCAGTATTTT.

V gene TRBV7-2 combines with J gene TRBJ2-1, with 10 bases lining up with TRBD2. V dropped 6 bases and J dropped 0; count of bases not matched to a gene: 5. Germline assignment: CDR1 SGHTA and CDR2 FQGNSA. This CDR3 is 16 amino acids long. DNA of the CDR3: TGTGCCAGCAGACTCAGGACTAGCGGCTCCTACAATGAGCAGTTCTTC. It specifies CASRLRTSGSYNEQFF.

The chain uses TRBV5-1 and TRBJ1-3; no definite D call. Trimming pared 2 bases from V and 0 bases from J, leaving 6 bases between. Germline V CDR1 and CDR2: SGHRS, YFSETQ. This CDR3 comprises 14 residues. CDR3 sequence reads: CASSLPDSGNTIYF. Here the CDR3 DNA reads TGCGCCAGCAGCTTACCAGACTCTGGAAACACCATATATTTT.

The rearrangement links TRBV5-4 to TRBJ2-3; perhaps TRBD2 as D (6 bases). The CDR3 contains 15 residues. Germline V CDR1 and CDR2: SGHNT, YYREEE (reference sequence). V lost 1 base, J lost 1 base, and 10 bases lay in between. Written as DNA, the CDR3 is TGTGCCAGCAGCTTGATAGGCGGGGGCACAGATACGCAGTATTTT. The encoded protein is CASSLIGGGTDTQYF. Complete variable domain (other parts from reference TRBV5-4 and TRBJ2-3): ETGVTQSPTHLIKTRGQQVTLRCSSQSGHNTVSWYQQALGQGPQFIFQYYREEENGRGNFPPRFSGLQFPNYSSELNVNALELDDSALYLCASSLIGGGTDTQYFGPGTRLTVL.

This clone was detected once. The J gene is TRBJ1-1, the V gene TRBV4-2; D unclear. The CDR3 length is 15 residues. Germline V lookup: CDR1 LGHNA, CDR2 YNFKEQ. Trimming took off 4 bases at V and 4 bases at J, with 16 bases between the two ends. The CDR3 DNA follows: TGTGCCAGCAGCCCAGGTATTACTGCGGGCACTGAAGCTTTCTTT. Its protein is CASSPGITAGTEAFF.

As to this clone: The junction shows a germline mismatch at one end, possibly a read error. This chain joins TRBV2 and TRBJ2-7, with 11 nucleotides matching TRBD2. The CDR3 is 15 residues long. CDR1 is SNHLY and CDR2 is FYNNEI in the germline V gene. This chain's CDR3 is CASREGTSGTYEQYF. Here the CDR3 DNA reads TGTGCCAGCAGGGAAGGGACTAGCGGCACCTACGAGCAGTACTTC.

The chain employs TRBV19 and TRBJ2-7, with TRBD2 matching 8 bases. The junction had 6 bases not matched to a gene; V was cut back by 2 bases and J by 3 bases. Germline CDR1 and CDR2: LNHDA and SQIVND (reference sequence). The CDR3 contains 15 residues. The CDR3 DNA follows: TGTGCCAGTAGTATATCGTCGGGAGGGGTCTACGAGCAGTACTTC. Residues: CASSISSGGVYEQYF.

CDR3 nucleotide sequence: TGTGCCAGCAGTTATTTCAGCGGGGGATCGGAGACCCAGTACTTC. This gives the protein CASSYFSGGSETQYF. The chain couples TRBV6-5 to TRBJ2-5, with 8 bases fitting TRBD2. J gave up 5 bases and V 3 bases, and 8 bases lay outside the gene matches. The CDR3 is 15 amino acids. CDR1 is MNHEY, CDR2 SVGAGI, per germline.

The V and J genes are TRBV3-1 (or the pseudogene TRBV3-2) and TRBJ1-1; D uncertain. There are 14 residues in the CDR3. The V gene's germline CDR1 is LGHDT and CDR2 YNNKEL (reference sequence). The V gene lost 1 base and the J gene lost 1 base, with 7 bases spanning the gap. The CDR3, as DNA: TGTGCCAGCAGCCAAGTACGACAGAACACTGAAGCTTTCTTT. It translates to CASSQVRQNTEAFF.

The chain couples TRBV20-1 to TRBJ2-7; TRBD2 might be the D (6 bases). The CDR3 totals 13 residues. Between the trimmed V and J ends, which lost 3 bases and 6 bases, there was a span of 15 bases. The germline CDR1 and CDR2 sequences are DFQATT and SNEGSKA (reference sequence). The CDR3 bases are TGCAGTGCTAGTTTGCCGGGAGCTTCCGAGCAGTACTTC. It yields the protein CSASLPGASEQYF.

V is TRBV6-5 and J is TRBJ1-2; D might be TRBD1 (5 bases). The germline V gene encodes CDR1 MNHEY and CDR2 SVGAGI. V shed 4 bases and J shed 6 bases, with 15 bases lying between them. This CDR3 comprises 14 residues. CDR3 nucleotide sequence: TGTGCCAGCAGTTCCCGGGGGGGAGTTCATGGCTACACCTTC. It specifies CASSSRGGVHGYTF.

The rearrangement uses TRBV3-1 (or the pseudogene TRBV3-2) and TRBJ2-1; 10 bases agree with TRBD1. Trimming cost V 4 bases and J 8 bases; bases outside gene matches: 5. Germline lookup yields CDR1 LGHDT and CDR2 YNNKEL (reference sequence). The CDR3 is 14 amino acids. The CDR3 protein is CASSPGTGVDEQFF. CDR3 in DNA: TGTGCCAGCAGCCCCGGGACAGGGGTGGATGAGCAGTTCTTC.

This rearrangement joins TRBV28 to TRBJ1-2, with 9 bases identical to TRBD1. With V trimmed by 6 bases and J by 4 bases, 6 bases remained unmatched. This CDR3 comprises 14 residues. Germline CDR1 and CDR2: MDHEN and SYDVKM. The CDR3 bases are TGTGCCAGCAGATCAACAGGGGGCGGCTATGGCTACACCTTC. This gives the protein CASRSTGGGYGYTF.

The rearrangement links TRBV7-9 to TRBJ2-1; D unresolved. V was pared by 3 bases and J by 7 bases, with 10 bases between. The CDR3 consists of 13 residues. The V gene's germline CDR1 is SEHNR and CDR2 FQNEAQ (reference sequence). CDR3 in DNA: TGTGCCAGCAGCTTCCCAGCGACGAATGAGCAGTTCTTC. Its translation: CASSFPATNEQFF.

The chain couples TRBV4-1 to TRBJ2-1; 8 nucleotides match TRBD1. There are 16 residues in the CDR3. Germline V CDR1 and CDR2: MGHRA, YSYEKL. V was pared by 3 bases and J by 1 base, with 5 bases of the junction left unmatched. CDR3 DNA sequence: TGCGCCAGCAGCCACAGGGGGCTTCTGTCCTACAATGAGCAGTTCTTC. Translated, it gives CASSHRGLLSYNEQFF.

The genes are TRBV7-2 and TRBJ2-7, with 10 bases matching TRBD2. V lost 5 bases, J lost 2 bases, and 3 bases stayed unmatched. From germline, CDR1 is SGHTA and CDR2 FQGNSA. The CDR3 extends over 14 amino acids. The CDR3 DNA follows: TGTGCCAGCAGCGCAACTAGCGGGGCCTACGAGCAGTACTTC. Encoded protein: CASSATSGAYEQYF.

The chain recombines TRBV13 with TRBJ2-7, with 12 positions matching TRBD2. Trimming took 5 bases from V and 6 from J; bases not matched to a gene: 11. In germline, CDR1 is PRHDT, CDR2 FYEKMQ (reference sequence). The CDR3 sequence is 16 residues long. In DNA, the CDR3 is TGTGCCAGCAGCGCCGACTCTAGCGGGGGGGCCCCCGAGCAGTACTTC. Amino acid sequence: CASSADSSGGAPEQYF.

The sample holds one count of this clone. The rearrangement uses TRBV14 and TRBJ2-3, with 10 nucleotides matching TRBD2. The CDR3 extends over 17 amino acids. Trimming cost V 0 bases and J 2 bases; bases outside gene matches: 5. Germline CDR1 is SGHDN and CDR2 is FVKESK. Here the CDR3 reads CASSQEIAGGNTDTQYF. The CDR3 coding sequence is TGTGCCAGCAGCCAAGAAATAGCGGGGGGCAACACAGATACGCAGTATTTT.

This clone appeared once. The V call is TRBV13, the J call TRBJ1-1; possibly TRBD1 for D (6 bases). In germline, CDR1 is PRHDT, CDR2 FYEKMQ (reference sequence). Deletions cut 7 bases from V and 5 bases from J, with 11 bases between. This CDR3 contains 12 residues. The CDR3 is CASTLRGTEAFF. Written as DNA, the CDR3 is TGTGCCAGCACGCTAAGGGGGACTGAAGCTTTCTTT.

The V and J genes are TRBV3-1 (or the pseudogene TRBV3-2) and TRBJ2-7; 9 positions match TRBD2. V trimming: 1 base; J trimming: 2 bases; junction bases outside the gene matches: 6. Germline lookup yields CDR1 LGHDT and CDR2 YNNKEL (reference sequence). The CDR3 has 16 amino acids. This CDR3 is CASSQGSSGDPYEQYF. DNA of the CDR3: TGTGCCAGCAGCCAAGGTTCTAGCGGGGATCCCTACGAGCAGTACTTC.

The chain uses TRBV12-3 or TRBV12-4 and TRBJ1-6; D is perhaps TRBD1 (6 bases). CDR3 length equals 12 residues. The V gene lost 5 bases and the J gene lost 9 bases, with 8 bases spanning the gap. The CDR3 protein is CASSNRASPLHF. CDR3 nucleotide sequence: TGTGCCAGCAGTAACAGGGCTTCACCCCTCCACTTT.